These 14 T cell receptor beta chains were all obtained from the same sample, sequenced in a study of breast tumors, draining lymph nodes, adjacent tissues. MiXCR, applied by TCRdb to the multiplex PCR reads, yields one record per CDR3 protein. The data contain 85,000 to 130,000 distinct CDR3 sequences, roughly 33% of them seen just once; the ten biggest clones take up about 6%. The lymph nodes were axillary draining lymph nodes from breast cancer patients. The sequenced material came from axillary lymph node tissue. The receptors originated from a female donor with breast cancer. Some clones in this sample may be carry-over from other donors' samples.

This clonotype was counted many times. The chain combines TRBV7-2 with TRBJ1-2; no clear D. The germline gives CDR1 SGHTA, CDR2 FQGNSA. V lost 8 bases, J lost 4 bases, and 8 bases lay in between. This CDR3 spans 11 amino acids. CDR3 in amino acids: CASWLAYGYTF. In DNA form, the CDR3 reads TGTGCCAGCTGGTTGGCCTATGGCTACACCTTC.

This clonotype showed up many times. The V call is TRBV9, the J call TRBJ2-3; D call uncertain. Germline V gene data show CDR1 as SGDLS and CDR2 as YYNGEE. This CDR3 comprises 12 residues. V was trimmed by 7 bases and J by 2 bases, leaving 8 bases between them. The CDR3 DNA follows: TGTGCCAGCTCGGCCCACACAGATACGCAGTATTTT. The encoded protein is CASSAHTDTQYF.

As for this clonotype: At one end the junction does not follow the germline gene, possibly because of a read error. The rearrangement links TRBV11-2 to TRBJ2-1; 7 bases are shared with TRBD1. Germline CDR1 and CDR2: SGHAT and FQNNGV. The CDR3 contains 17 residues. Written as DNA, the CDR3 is TGTGCCAGCAGACAGGGGTCTATTGCGGGTTCCTACAATGAGCGGTTCTTC. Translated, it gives CASRQGSIAGSYNERFF. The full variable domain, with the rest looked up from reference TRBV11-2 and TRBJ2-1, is EAGVAQSPRYKIIEKRQSVAFWCNPISGHATLYWYQQILGQGPKLLIQFQNNGVVDDSQLPKDRFSAERLKGVDSTLKIQPAKLEDSAVYLCASRQGSIAGSYNERFFGPGTRLTVL.

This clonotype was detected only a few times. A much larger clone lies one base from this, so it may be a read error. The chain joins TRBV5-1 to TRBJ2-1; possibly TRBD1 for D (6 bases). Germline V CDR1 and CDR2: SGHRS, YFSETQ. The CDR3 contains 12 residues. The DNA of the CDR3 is TGCGCCAGCAGCTTCCAGGGGTATGAGCACTTCTTC. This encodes CASSFQGYEHFF.

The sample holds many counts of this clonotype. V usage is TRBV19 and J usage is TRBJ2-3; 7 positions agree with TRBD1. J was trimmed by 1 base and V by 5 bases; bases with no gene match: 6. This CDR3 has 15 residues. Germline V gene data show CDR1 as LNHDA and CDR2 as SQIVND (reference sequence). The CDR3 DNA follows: TGTGCCAGTAGTTTCCGGGACAGTGGCACAGATACGCAGTATTTT. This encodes CASSFRDSGTDTQYF.

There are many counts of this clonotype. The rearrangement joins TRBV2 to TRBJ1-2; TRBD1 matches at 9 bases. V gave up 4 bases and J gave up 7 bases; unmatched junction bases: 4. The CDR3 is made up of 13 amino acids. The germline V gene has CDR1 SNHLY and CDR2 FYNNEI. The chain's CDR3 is CASSGTGDRGYTF. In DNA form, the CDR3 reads TGTGCCAGCAGTGGGACAGGGGACCGTGGCTACACCTTC.

The CDR3 here is CAGTSGLDVDTGELFF. The DNA for the CDR3 is TGTGCCGGCACAAGCGGGCTAGATGTGGACACCGGGGAGCTGTTTTTT. The rearrangement joins TRBV12-3 or TRBV12-4 to TRBJ2-2; possibly TRBD2 for D (6 bases). This CDR3 region has 16 residues. V was clipped by 11 bases and J by 3 bases, with 22 bases between them.

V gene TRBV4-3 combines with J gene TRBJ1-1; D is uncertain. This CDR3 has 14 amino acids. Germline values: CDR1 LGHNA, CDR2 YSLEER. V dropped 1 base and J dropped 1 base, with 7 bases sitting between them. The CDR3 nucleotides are TGCGCCAGCAGCCAAGTGGCTCCGAACACTGAAGCTTTCTTT. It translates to CASSQVAPNTEAFF.

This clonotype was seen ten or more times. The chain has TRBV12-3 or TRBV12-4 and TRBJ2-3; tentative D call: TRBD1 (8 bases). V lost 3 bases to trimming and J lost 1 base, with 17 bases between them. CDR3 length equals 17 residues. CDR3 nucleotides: TGTGCCAGCAGTTTCCCCACGGGGGGACAGGGCACAGATACGCAGTATTTT. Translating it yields CASSFPTGGQGTDTQYF.

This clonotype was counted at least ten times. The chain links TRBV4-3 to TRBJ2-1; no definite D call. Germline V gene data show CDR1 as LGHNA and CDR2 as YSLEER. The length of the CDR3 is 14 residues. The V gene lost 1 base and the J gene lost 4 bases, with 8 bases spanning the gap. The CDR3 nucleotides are TGCGCCAGCAGCCAAGGGACCAGTTACAATGAGCAGTTCTTC. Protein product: CASSQGTSYNEQFF.

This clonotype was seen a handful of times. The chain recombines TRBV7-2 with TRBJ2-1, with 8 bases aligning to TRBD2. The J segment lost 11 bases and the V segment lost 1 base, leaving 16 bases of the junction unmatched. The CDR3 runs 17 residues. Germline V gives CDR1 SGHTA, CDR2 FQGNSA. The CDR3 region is CASSLGGVAGGGGQQFF. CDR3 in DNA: TGTGCCAGCAGCTTAGGTGGGGTGGCGGGGGGCGGGGGGCAGCAGTTCTTC.

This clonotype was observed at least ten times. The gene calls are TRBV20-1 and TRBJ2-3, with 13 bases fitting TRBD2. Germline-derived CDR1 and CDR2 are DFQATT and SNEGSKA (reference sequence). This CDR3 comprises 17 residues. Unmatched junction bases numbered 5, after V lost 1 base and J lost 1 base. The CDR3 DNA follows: TGCAGTGCTAGAGCACTAGCGGGAGGGCGGGGCACAGATACGCAGTATTTT. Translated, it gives CSARALAGGRGTDTQYF.

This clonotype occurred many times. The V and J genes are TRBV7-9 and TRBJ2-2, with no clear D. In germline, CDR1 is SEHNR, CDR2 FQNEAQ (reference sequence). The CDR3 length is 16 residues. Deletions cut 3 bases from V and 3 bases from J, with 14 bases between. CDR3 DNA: TGTGCCAGCAGCTTTTTACCCTTGGCGGACACCGGGGAGCTGTTTTTT. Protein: CASSFLPLADTGELFF.

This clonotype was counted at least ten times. CDR3 amino acids: CASTPFPGDSQNYGYTF. CDR3 in DNA: TGTGCCAGCACCCCCTTCCCCGGGGACAGTCAAAACTATGGCTACACCTTC. The rearrangement joins TRBV6-2 or TRBV6-3 to TRBJ1-2; 7 bases fit TRBD1. The V segment lost 7 bases and the J segment 2 bases; nucleotides outside the gene matches: 16. Germline assignment: CDR1 MNHEY and CDR2 SVGEGT. The CDR3 extends over 17 amino acids.